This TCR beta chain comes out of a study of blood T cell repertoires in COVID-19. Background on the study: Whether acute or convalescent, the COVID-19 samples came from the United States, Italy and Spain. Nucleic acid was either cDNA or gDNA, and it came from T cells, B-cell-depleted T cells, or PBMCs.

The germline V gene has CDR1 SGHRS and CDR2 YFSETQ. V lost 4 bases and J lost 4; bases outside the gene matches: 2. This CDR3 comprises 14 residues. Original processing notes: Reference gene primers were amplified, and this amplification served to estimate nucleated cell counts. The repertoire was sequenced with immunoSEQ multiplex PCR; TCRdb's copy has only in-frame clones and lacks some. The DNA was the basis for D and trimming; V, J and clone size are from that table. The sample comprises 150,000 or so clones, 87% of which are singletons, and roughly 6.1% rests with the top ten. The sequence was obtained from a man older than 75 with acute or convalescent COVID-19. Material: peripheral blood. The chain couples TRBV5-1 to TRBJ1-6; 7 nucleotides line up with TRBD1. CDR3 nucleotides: TGCGCCAGCAGCCCGACAGGGTATAATTCACCCCTCCACTTT. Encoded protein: CASSPTGYNSPLHF.